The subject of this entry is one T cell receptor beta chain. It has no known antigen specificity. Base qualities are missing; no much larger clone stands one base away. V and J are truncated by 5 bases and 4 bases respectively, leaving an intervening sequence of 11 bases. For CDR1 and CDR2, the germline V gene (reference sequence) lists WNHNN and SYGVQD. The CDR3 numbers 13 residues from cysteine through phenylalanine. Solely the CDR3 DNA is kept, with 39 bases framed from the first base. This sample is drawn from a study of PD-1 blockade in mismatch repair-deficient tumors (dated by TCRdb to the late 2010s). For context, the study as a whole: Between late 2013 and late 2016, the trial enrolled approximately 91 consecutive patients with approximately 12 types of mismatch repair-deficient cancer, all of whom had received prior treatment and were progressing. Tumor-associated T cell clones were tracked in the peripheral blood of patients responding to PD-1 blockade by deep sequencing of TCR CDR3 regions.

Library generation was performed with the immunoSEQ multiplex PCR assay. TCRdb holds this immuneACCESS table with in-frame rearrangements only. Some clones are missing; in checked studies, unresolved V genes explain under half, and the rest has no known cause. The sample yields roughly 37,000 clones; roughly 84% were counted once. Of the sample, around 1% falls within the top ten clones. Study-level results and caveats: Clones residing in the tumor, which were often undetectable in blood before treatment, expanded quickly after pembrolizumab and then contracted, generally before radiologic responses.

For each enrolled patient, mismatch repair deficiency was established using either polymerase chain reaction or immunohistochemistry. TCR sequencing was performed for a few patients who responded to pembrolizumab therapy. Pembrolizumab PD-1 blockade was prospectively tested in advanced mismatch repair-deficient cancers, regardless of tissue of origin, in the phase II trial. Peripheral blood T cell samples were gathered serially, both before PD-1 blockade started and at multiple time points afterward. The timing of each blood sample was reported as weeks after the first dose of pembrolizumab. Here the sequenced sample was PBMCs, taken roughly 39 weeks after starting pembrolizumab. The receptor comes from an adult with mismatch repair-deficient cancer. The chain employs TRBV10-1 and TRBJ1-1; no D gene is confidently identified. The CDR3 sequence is CASSRHGSTEAFF. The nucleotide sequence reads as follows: TGCGCCAGCAGTCGTCACGGGAGCACTGAAGCTTTCTTT.